What follows are 10 T cell receptor beta chains derived from one specimen sequenced in a study of cytomegalovirus exposure and HLA in healthy donors. PCR used 60 Vbeta primers and 13 Jbeta primers. Assay used: immunoSEQ multiplex PCR; TCRdb lists only in-frame clones, some missing. Of fewer than 150,000 clones in the sample, roughly 80% were seen once. Sample: PBMCs. The receptors stem from a man aged 50-60 years in good health and CMV-seropositive.

The chain combines TRBV27 with TRBJ2-1, with 10 bases matching TRBD2. V was clipped by 6 bases and J by 0 bases; unmatched bases: 8. The CDR3 sequence is 17 residues long. Germline values: CDR1 MNHEY, CDR2 SMNVEV (reference sequence). The CDR3 nucleotides are TGTGCCAGCAGACCCGTAGCGGGGGGCTACTCCTACAATGAGCAGTTCTTC. It yields the protein CASRPVAGGYSYNEQFF.

The V gene is TRBV14, the J gene TRBJ2-7, with D hard to call. CDR1 is SGHDN, CDR2 FVKESK, per germline. The CDR3 contains 14 residues. Trimming shortened V by 1 base and J by 2 bases, and 9 bases separated the two germline ends. CDR3 protein: CASSQVISPYEQYF. As DNA, the CDR3 is TGTGCCAGCAGCCAAGTAATTAGCCCCTACGAGCAGTACTTC.

This chain links TRBV6-5 with TRBJ2-1, with 9 bases that match TRBD1. This CDR3 has 14 amino acids. CDR1 is MNHEY, CDR2 SVGAGI, per germline. Unmatched junction bases numbered 7, after V lost 5 bases and J lost 8 bases. CDR3 sequence reads: CASSRRDREDEQFF. The CDR3 nucleotides are TGTGCCAGCAGTCGCCGGGACAGGGAAGATGAGCAGTTCTTC.

This clone has only a few counts. This chain joins TRBV5-1 and TRBJ2-7; D perhaps matches TRBD2 (5 bases). V shed 4 bases and J shed 3 bases, with 17 bases lying between them. The CDR3 spans 15 residues. Germline-derived CDR1 and CDR2 are SGHRS and YFSETQ. The CDR3: CASSRAGWRLYEQYF. The CDR3 DNA is TGCGCCAGCAGCCGGGCGGGCTGGCGTCTCTACGAGCAGTACTTC. The full variable domain, in which reference TRBV5-1 and TRBJ2-7 provide the parts outside the CDR3, is KAGVTQTPRYLIKTRGQQVTLSCSPISGHRSVSWYQQTPGQGLQFLFEYFSETQRNKGNFPGRFSGRQFSNSRSEMNVSTLELGDSALYLCASSRAGWRLYEQYFGPGTRLTVT.

The rearrangement links TRBV7-9 to TRBJ1-3, with a possible D match to TRBD1 (6 bases). Looked up from germline, CDR1 is SEHNR and CDR2 is FQNEAQ (reference sequence). V was clipped by 4 bases and J by 4 bases, with 17 bases between them. The CDR3 contains 16 residues. CDR3 coding DNA: TGTGCCAGCAGCTCGGAGGGGGGGCACAGGGGAAACACCATATATTTT. Protein product: CASSSEGGHRGNTIYF.

The V and J genes are TRBV2 and TRBJ1-5, with D hard to call. CDR1 SNHLY and CDR2 FYNNEI come from the germline V gene. Trimming removed 6 bases from V and 0 bases from J, with 9 bases in between. This CDR3 spans 14 amino acids. The CDR3 bases are TGTGCCAGCAGCCCCGGGTATAGCAATCAGCCCCAGCATTTT. Its protein product is CASSPGYSNQPQHF.

This sequence joins TRBV11-2 and TRBJ1-6; 8 bases map to TRBD1. J was trimmed by 5 bases and V by 0 bases; bases with no gene match: 6. Germline CDR1 and CDR2: SGHAT and FQNNGV. The CDR3 spans 17 residues. The CDR3 DNA follows: TGTGCCAGCAGCTTAGATAGCAGGGGGCTTAATAATTCACCCCTCCACTTT. It codes for CASSLDSRGLNNSPLHF.

The rearrangement joins TRBV6-1 to TRBJ1-5; 7 bases fit TRBD1. The CDR3 runs to 14 residues. Germline V CDR1 and CDR2: MNHNS, SASEGT. The V gene end was trimmed by 5 bases and the J gene end by 9 bases; junction bases not matched to a gene: 10. In DNA form, the CDR3 reads TGTGCCAGCAGTACCACAGGGGCCATTTGGCCCCAGCATTTT. Its translation is CASSTTGAIWPQHF.

The chain is built from TRBV11-2 and TRBJ1-1, with D possibly matching TRBD1 (5 bases). V was trimmed by 2 bases and J by 1 base, leaving 14 bases between them. Germline V gives CDR1 SGHAT, CDR2 FQNNGV. This CDR3 spans 16 amino acids. Here the CDR3 DNA reads TGTGCCAGCAGCTTACCCCCGGGCGGGGGGAACACTGAAGCTTTCTTT. Protein product: CASSLPPGGGNTEAFF.

This clone has a handful of counts. DNA for the CDR3: TGCGCCAGCAGCTCAGGGGGGAGCTACGAGCAGTACTTC. The encoded protein is CASSSGGSYEQYF. The V call is TRBV10-1, the J call TRBJ2-7; a weak D match, TRBD1 (7 bases). CDR1 and CDR2 from the germline V gene are WNHNN and SYGVQD (reference sequence). The CDR3 runs to 13 residues. V gave up 6 bases and J gave up 3 bases, with 12 bases separating them.